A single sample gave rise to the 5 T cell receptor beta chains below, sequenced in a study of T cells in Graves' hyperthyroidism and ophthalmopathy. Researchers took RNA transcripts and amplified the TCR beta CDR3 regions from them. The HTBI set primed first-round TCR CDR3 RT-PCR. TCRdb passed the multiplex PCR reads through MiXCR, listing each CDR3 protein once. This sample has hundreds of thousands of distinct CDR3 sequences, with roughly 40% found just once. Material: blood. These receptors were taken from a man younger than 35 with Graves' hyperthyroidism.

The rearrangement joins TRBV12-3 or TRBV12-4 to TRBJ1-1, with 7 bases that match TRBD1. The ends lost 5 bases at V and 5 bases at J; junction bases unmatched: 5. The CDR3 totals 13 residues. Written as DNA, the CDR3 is TGTGCCAGCAGTCCAGCGACAGGGACTGAAGCTTTCTTT. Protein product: CASSPATGTEAFF.

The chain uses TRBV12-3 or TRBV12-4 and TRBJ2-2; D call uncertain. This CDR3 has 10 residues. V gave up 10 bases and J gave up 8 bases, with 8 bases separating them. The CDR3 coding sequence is TGTGCCACTCGTGGGGGGGAGCTGTTTTTT. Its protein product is CATRGGELFF.

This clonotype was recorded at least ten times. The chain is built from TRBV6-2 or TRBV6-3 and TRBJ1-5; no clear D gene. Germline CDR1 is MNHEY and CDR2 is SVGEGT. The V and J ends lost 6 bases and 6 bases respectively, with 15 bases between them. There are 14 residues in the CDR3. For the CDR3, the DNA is TGTGCCAGCAGCCCTGGGAGGGTCGGTCAGCCCCAGCATTTT. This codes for CASSPGRVGQPQHF.

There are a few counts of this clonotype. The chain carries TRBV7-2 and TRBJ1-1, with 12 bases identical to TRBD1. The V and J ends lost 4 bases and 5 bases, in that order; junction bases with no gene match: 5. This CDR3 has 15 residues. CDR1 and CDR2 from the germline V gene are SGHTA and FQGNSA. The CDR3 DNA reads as TGTGCCAGCAGCTCCTGGGACAGGGGGCTGACTGAAGCTTTCTTT. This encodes CASSSWDRGLTEAFF.

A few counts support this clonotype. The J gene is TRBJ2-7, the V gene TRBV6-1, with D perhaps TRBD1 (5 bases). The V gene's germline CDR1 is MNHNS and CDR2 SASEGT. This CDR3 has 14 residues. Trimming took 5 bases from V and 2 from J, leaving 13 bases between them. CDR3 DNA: TGTGCCAGCAGTTACGGTGGGGCAGCCTACGAGCAGTACTTC. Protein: CASSYGGAAYEQYF.